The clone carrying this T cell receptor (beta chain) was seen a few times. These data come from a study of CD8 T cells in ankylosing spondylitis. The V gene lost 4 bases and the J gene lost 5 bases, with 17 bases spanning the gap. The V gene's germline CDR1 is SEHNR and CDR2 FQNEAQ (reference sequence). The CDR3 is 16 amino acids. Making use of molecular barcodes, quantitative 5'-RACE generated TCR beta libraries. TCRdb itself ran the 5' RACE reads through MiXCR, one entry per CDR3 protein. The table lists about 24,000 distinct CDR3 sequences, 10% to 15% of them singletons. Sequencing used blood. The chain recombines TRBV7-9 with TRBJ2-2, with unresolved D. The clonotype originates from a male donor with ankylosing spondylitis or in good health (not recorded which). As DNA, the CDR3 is TGTGCCAGCAGCTCGCCGCTAGAGTGGAGTACCGGGGAGCTGTTTTTT. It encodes CASSSPLEWSTGELFF.